Each of the 10 T cell receptor beta chains below was sequenced from the same sample in a study of molecular identifiers for immune sequencing clone quantification. TCRdb re-called the PCR reads through MiXCR, storing one row per CDR3 protein. The table has about 640,000 distinct CDR3 sequences, just under 20% seen once. The sequenced sample consisted of naive CD8+ T cells from blood, with Jurkat cell RNA spiked in. The subset here: FACS-sorted CD8+CD4-CCR7+CD45RA+ naive T cells. These TCRs come from a human donor in good health. Some libraries in this study had Jurkat cell RNA spiked in.

A few counts support this clonotype. The chain recombines TRBV7-9 with TRBJ2-7; TRBD1 matches 8 bases. V lost 1 base to trimming and J lost 6 bases; unmatched junction nucleotides: 5. The germline CDR1 and CDR2 sequences are SEHNR and FQNEAQ (reference sequence). The CDR3 spans 14 residues. CDR3 DNA sequence: TGTGCCAGCAGCTTAGGGACAGGGCTAAGCGAGCAGTACTTC. The encoded protein is CASSLGTGLSEQYF.

In this sample, this clonotype turned up many times. The chain carries TRBV6-5 and TRBJ1-4; 8 bases fit TRBD1. The CDR3 loop spans 14 amino acids. With V trimmed by 2 bases and J by 8 bases, 4 bases remained unmatched. Germline lookup yields CDR1 MNHEY and CDR2 SVGAGI. The CDR3 DNA reads as TGTGCCAGCAGTTACCAGGGGGCAGGCGAAAAACTGTTTTTT. Amino acids: CASSYQGAGEKLFF.

The V gene is TRBV19, the J gene TRBJ1-1, with D possibly TRBD1 on 5 matching bases. Germline V gene data show CDR1 as LNHDA and CDR2 as SQIVND (reference sequence). This CDR3 contains 14 residues. With 6 bases removed from V and 0 bases from J, the gap between germline ends came to 11 bases. CDR3 in amino acids: CASRTDTMNTEAFF. CDR3 in DNA: TGTGCCAGTAGGACGGACACTATGAACACTGAAGCTTTCTTT.

Details on this clonotype: A much bigger clone sits one base away, suggesting this may be a read error. This sequence joins TRBV20-1 and TRBJ2-3, with D hard to call. Germline V gives CDR1 DFQATT, CDR2 SNEGSKA (reference sequence). The CDR3 spans 13 residues. V gave up 4 bases and J gave up 0 bases, with 8 bases separating them. The CDR3 bases are TGCAGTGCTAATTCTCTAAGCACAGATACGCAGTATTTT. Its protein is CSANSLSTDTQYF.

J is TRBJ2-1 and V is TRBV11-1; D unclear. Trimming shortened V by 1 base and J by 3 bases, and 19 bases separated the two germline ends. This CDR3 has 18 residues. Per germline, CDR1 SGHAT and CDR2 FQDESV (reference sequence). The CDR3 region has the DNA TGTGCCAGCAGCTTAGTTATGGCTTCTGATCTCTACTACAATGAGCAGTTCTTC. This translates into CASSLVMASDLYYNEQFF.

A note on this clonotype: A much larger clone differs from this one at a single base, so this may be a read error. This rearrangement joins TRBV7-3 to TRBJ1-1, with D unresolved. The CDR3 spans 13 residues. From germline, CDR1 is SGHTA and CDR2 FQGTGA. CDR3 sequence: CASNLTVSGEAFF. CDR3 nucleotides: TGTGCCAGCAACTTAACCGTATCGGGTGAAGCTTTCTTT.

This clonotype occurred many times. The chain is built from TRBV12-3 or TRBV12-4 and TRBJ1-1, with D tentatively TRBD1 (6 bases). The CDR3 has 13 residues. V lost 3 bases, J lost 7 bases, and 12 bases lay in between. The CDR3 DNA reads TGTGCCAGCAGTTTGAACAGGGTTGGTGAAGCTTTCTTT. This encodes CASSLNRVGEAFF.

This clonotype was observed a few times. The V gene is TRBV12-3 or TRBV12-4, the J gene TRBJ2-5; D assignment may be TRBD1 or TRBD2 (5 bases each). The CDR3 sequence is 12 residues long. Deletions cut 3 bases from V and 8 bases from J, with 10 bases between. The CDR3 nucleotides read TGTGCCAGCAGTTTCTTCGGGGCAACCCAGTACTTC. It translates to CASSFFGATQYF.

For this clonotype: This could be a read error, since a much larger clone is one nucleotide away. The chain combines TRBV5-3 with TRBJ2-7; 8 bases are a match to TRBD2. TRBV5-3 is classed as an ORF, of uncertain function. V gave up 8 bases and J gave up 5 bases; unmatched junction bases: 12. CDR3 length: 14 amino acids. The CDR3 DNA follows: TGTGCCAGCAGCATGGGAGCGGGGGCCCACGAGCAGTACTTC. It yields the protein CASSMGAGAHEQYF.

This clonotype was seen many times. The chain has TRBV24-1 and TRBJ2-2; D unresolved. Per germline, CDR1 KGHDR and CDR2 SFDVKD. The V gene lost 2 bases and the J gene lost 3 bases, with 9 bases spanning the gap. This CDR3 is built from 15 residues. CDR3 loop: CATSDYETDTGELFF. The CDR3 region has the DNA TGTGCCACCAGTGATTACGAGACGGACACCGGGGAGCTGTTTTTT.